This entry describes one T cell receptor (beta chain). Given a much more abundant clone one base away, this may be a read error. Other DNA sequences in the same sample also yield this CDR3. MiXCR re-clonotyped the PCR reads for TCRdb. The top ten hold 45% to 55% of the sample, which has about 6,100 clones, 25% to 30% seen once. This specimen comes from a study of metastatic and nonmetastatic thyroid tumors. V was clipped by 9 bases and J by 10 bases, with 21 bases between them. Germline loops: CDR1 KGHSH, CDR2 LQKENI. The CDR3 runs to 14 residues. No treatment of any kind had been given to any patient before thyroid surgery.

V usage is TRBV18 and J usage is TRBJ1-4; a possible D gene is TRBD1 (5 bases). Sequencing used adjacent normal tissue. The sequence was obtained from a female donor with papillary thyroid cancer or a benign thyroid nodule (not recorded which). Some clones in this sample may be carry-over from other donors' samples. The CDR3: CASSTRGTGGKLFF. CDR3 coding DNA: TGTGCCAGTTCGACGAGGGGAACGGGGGGAAAACTGTTTTTT.